This entry lists 20 T cell receptor beta chains sequenced from one sample in a study of blood T cell repertoires in COVID-19. Some clones are missing from TCRdb's copy, which holds only in-frame ones; the method was immunoSEQ multiplex PCR. The table includes a few hundred thousand clones, around 89% detected once. The source material was peripheral blood. These TCRs come from a woman aged 25 to 39 with COVID-19, enrolled during active disease.

This clone was counted a few times. The rearrangement uses TRBV10-3 and TRBJ1-2; 7 nucleotides align to TRBD1. The V and J ends lost 2 bases and 4 bases, in that order; junction bases with no gene match: 1. The length of the CDR3 is 13 residues. Germline V gene sequence: CDR1 ENHRY, CDR2 SYGVKD. The CDR3 loop reads CAISENRGYGYTF. DNA of the CDR3: TGTGCCATCAGTGAGAACAGGGGCTATGGCTACACCTTC.

The chain joins TRBV6-5 to TRBJ1-6, with D maybe TRBD1 (5 bases). The germline V gene has CDR1 MNHEY and CDR2 SVGAGI. The CDR3 loop spans 15 amino acids. V lost 3 bases to trimming and J lost 9 bases, with 15 bases between them. This CDR3 is CASSYQGRGVSPLHF. In DNA form, the CDR3 reads TGTGCCAGCAGTTATCAGGGCCGTGGGGTTTCACCCCTCCACTTT.

The chain is built from TRBV4-1 and TRBJ2-1, with TRBD1 as a possible D gene (6 bases). Trimming removed 3 bases at V and 3 bases at J, with 9 bases between. Germline CDR1 is MGHRA and CDR2 is YSYEKL. This CDR3 is 14 amino acids long. The CDR3 nucleotides are TGCGCCAGCAGCCAGAGGACAGACTACAATGAGCAGTTCTTC. Amino acid sequence: CASSQRTDYNEQFF.

The rearrangement uses TRBV28 and TRBJ1-3; possibly TRBD1 for D (5 bases). V was trimmed by 8 bases and J by 7 bases, leaving 21 bases between them. The length of the CDR3 is 15 residues. CDR1 and CDR2 from the germline V gene are MDHEN and SYDVKM. CDR3 bases: TGTGCCAGCGCACAGGACCCCGCTGGGTGGAACACCATATATTTT. Translated, it gives CASAQDPAGWNTIYF.

The chain is built from TRBV27 and TRBJ2-3; possible D gene TRBD2, 5 bases. Germline lookup yields CDR1 MNHEY and CDR2 SMNVEV (reference sequence). The CDR3 length is 11 residues. The ends were cut back, 6 bases at V and 5 bases at J, with 6 bases in the middle. The CDR3 DNA reads as TGTGCCAGCAGAGAGGGAGATACGCAGTATTTT. Protein product: CASREGDTQYF.

V and J are TRBV6-5 and TRBJ1-2, with D unresolved. The V gene lost 6 bases and the J gene lost 8 bases, with 16 bases spanning the gap. CDR3 size: 13 residues. Germline assignment: CDR1 MNHEY and CDR2 SVGAGI. CDR3 amino acids: CASSYTQVGGYTF. The CDR3 DNA follows: TGTGCCAGCAGCTACACCCAGGTTGGGGGCTACACCTTC.

The V call is TRBV7-9, the J call TRBJ1-6, with D hard to call. Germline V gives CDR1 SEHNR, CDR2 FQNEAQ (reference sequence). V lost 5 bases and J lost 0, with 8 bases in between. This CDR3 comprises 15 residues. DNA of the CDR3: TGTGCCAGCAGCCACCGGGGCTCCTATAATTCACCCCTCCACTTT. Protein: CASSHRGSYNSPLHF.

The gene calls are TRBV9 and TRBJ2-2; D not resolved. Deletions cut 0 bases from V and 2 bases from J, with 5 bases between. Germline lookup yields CDR1 SGDLS and CDR2 YYNGEE. The CDR3 is made up of 14 amino acids. This CDR3 reads CASSVVPNTGELFF. CDR3 nucleotides: TGTGCCAGCAGCGTAGTCCCAAACACCGGGGAGCTGTTTTTT.

DNA for the CDR3: TGTGCCAGCAGCTCCTCCGGGGGGACGAACACTGAAGCTTTCTTT. Translation gives CASSSSGGTNTEAFF. The chain recombines TRBV7-8 with TRBJ1-1; possibly TRBD1 for D (5 bases). Trimming cost V 4 bases and J 1 base, with 13 bases left between them. In germline, CDR1 is SGHVS, CDR2 FQNEAQ. CDR3 length: 15 amino acids.

The rearrangement joins TRBV18 to TRBJ2-7, with TRBD1 identical over 7 bases. V gave up 3 bases and J gave up 6 bases; unmatched junction bases: 5. Looked up from germline, CDR1 is KGHSH and CDR2 is LQKENI. CDR3 size: 13 residues. The CDR3 DNA is TGTGCCAGCTCACCCCGGACAGGCCCCGAGCAGTACTTC. Residues: CASSPRTGPEQYF.

There are a few counts of this clone. The chain couples TRBV4-3 to TRBJ2-3; 8 nucleotides match TRBD1. Looked up from germline, CDR1 is LGHNA and CDR2 is YSLEER. V lost 3 bases, J lost 3 bases, and 8 bases stayed unmatched. The CDR3 has 16 amino acids. CDR3 loop: CASSQDRDFGTDTQYF. For the CDR3, the DNA is TGCGCCAGCAGCCAGGACAGGGACTTCGGAACAGATACGCAGTATTTT.

The chain joins TRBV6-2 or TRBV6-3 to TRBJ1-1, with 11 bases aligning to TRBD1. The V and J ends lost 4 bases and 4 bases, in that order; junction bases with no gene match: 5. This CDR3 has 15 residues. Germline V lookup: CDR1 MNHEY, CDR2 SVGEGT. This CDR3 reads CASSSGQGGGTEAFF. CDR3 in DNA: TGTGCCAGCAGTTCGGGACAGGGGGGGGGCACTGAAGCTTTCTTT.

A few counts support this clone. The chain is built from TRBV14 and TRBJ1-2; D is ambiguous. The V gene's germline CDR1 is SGHDN and CDR2 FVKESK. The CDR3 sequence is 14 residues long. V dropped 4 bases and J dropped 4 bases, with 13 bases sitting between them. CDR3 sequence reads: CASSRRAARYGYTF. The CDR3 DNA reads TGTGCCAGCAGCCGGCGGGCGGCTCGCTATGGCTACACCTTC.

Only one count was recorded for this clone. V is TRBV6-1 and J is TRBJ2-7; 8 bases are a match to TRBD1. The V segment lost 1 base and the J segment 7 bases; nucleotides outside the gene matches: 6. Germline V CDR1 and CDR2: MNHNS, SASEGT. The CDR3 has 14 residues. In DNA form, the CDR3 reads TGTGCCAGCAGTGAAGTTCAGGGGGCGCGAGAGCAGTACTTC. Its protein product is CASSEVQGAREQYF.

This clone came up a few times. The chain uses TRBV5-1 and TRBJ1-3; tentative D call: TRBD1 (6 bases). The CDR3 totals 15 residues. Between the trimmed V and J ends, which lost 4 bases and 2 bases, there was a span of 13 bases. The germline gives CDR1 SGHRS, CDR2 YFSETQ. The CDR3 protein is CASSRLTGTGNTIYF. The CDR3 nucleotides read TGCGCCAGCAGCCGACTCACAGGGACTGGAAACACCATATATTTT.

V usage is TRBV5-1 and J usage is TRBJ1-4; 8 bases match TRBD1. The germline V gene has CDR1 SGHRS and CDR2 YFSETQ. V dropped 8 bases and J dropped 7; count of bases not matched to a gene: 13. The CDR3 sequence is 15 residues long. The CDR3 region has the DNA TGCGCCAGTAGGGGACAGGCAGGAGGTAGTGAAAAACTGTTTTTT. Its protein product is CASRGQAGGSEKLFF.

Of note for this clone: The sample carries other DNA sequences with the same CDR3. V gene TRBV30 combines with J gene TRBJ1-5; weak D call: TRBD1 (6 bases). Germline V lookup: CDR1 GTSNPN, CDR2 SVGIG (reference sequence). V lost 0 bases and J lost 4, with 7 bases in between. This CDR3 is 13 amino acids long. The DNA for the CDR3 is TGTGCCTGGAGTGTTCAGGGGAATCAGCCCCAGCATTTT. It yields the protein CAWSVQGNQPQHF.

This clone has more than one count but fewer than ten. The rearrangement links TRBV7-6 to TRBJ2-2, with a weak D call TRBD1 (6 bases). V lost 1 base and J 2 bases, leaving 23 bases between the germline ends. Germline CDR1 is SGHVS and CDR2 is FNYEAQ. The CDR3 contains 20 residues. The CDR3 is CASSLGPGALPDFNTGELFF. The CDR3 DNA is TGTGCCAGCAGCTTAGGCCCAGGGGCCCTACCGGATTTCAACACCGGGGAGCTGTTTTTT.

With respect to this clone: With a much larger clone just one base away, this may be a read error. The chain links TRBV7-9 to TRBJ1-1; perhaps TRBD1 as D (6 bases). The CDR3 is 14 amino acids. The V end lost 2 bases, the J end lost 1 base, and 8 bases lay between the germline ends. Per germline, CDR1 SEHNR and CDR2 FQNEAQ (reference sequence). DNA for the CDR3: TGTGCCAGCAGCTTACTGGGGGCGAACACTGAAGCTTTCTTT. As protein: CASSLLGANTEAFF.

This rearrangement joins TRBV29-1 to TRBJ2-3; 11 nucleotides align to TRBD2. CDR3 length: 15 amino acids. J was trimmed by 6 bases and V by 7 bases; bases with no gene match: 12. Germline values: CDR1 SQVTM, CDR2 ANQGSEA. The CDR3, as DNA: TGCAGCGCGGCCACTAGCGGGGGAAGTCGGGATACGCAGTATTTT. This encodes CSAATSGGSRDTQYF.